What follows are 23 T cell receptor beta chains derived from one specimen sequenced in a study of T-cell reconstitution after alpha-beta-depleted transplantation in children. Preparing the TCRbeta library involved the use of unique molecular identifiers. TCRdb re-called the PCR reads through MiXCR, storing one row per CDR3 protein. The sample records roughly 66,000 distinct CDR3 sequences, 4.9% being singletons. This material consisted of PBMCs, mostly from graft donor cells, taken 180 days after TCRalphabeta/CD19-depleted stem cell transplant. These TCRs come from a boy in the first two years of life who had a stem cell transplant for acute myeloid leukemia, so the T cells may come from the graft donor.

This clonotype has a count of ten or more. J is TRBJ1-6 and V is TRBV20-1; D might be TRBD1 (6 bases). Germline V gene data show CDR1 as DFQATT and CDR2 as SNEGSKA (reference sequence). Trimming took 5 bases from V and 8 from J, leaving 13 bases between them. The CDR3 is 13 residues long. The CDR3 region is CSARRGGDSPLHF. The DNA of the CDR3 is TGCAGTGCTCGCAGGGGAGGCGATTCACCCCTCCACTTT.

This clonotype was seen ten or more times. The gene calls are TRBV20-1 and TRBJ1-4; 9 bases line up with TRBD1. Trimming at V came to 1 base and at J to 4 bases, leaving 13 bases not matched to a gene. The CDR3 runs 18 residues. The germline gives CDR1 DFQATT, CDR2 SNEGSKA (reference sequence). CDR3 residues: CSARASSGTGLRNEKLFF. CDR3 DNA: TGCAGTGCTAGAGCCTCGTCCGGGACAGGGTTACGTAATGAAAAACTGTTTTTT.

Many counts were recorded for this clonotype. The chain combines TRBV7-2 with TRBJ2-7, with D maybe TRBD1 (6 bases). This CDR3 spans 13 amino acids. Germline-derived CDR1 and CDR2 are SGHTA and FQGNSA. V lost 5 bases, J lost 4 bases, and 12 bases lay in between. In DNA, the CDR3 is TGTGCCAGCAGCCGAACGGACAGTTACGAGCAGTACTTC. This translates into CASSRTDSYEQYF.

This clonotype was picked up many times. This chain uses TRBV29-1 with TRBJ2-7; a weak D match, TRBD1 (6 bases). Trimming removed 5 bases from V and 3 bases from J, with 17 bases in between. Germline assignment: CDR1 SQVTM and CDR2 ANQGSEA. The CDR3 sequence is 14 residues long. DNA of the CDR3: TGCAGCGTTTCCCAGACAGGTAGCTACTACGAGCAGTACTTC. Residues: CSVSQTGSYYEQYF.

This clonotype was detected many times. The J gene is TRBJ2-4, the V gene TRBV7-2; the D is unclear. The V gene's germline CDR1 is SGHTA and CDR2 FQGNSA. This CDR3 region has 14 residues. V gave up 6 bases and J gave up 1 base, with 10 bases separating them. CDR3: CASSSGSAKNIQYF. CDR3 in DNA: TGTGCCAGCAGTTCCGGGTCCGCCAAAAACATTCAGTACTTC.

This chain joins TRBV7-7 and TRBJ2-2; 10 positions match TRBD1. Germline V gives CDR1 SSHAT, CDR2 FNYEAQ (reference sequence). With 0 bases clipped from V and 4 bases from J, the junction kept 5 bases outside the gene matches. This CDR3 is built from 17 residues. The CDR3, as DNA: TGTGCCAGCAGCTTAGCGTATGGGACAGGGGCCACCGGGGAGCTGTTTTTT. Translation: CASSLAYGTGATGELFF.

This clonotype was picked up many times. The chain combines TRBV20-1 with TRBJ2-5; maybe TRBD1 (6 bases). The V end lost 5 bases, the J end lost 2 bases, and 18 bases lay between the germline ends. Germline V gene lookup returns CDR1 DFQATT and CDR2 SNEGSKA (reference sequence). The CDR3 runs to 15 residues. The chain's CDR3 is CSADPPGTPQETQYF. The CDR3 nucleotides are TGCAGTGCTGATCCCCCCGGGACACCACAAGAGACCCAGTACTTC.

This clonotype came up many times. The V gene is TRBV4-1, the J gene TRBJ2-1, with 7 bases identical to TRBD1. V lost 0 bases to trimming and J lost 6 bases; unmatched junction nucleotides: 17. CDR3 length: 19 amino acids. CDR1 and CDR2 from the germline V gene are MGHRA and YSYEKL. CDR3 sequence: CASSQDSSWERKGANEQFF. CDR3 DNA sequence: TGCGCCAGCAGCCAAGATAGTAGTTGGGAGCGTAAGGGGGCCAATGAGCAGTTCTTC.

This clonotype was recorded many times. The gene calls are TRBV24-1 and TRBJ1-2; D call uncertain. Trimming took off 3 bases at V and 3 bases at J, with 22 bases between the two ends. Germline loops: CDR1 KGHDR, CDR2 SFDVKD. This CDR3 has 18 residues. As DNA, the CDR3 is TGTGCCACCAGTGATCAATTGGCCGGCGCTCGGAGCTACTATGGCTACACCTTC. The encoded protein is CATSDQLAGARSYYGYTF.

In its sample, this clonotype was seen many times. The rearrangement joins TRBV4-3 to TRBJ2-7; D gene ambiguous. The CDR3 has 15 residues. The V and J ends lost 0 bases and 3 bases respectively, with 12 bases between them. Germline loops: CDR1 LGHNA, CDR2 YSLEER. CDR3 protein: CASSQDRNGFYEQYF. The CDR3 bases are TGCGCCAGCAGCCAAGATAGGAACGGTTTCTACGAGCAGTACTTC.

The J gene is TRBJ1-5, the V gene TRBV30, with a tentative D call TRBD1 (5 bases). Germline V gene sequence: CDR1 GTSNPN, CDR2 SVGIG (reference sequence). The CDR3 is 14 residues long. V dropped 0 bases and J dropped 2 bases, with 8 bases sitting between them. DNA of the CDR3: TGTGCCTGGAGTGTTGGACAACGCAATCAGCCCCAGCATTTT. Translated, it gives CAWSVGQRNQPQHF.

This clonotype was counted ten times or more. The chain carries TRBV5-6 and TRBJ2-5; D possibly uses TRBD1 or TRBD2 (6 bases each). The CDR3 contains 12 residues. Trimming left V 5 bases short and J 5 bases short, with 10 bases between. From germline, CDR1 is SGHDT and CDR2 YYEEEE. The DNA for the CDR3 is TGTGCCAGCAGGGGGGGCGCTGAGACCCAGTACTTC. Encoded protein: CASRGGAETQYF.

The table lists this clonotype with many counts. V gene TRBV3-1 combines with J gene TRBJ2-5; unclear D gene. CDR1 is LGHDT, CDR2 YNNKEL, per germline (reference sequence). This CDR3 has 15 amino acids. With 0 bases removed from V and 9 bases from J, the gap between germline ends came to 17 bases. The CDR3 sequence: CASSQEARTRLPQYF. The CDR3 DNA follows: TGTGCCAGCAGCCAAGAGGCAAGAACCCGTTTGCCCCAGTACTTC.

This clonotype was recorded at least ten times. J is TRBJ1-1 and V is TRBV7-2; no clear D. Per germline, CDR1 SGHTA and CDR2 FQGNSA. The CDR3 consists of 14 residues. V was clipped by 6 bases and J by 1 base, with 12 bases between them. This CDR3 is CASRRDFGNTEAFF. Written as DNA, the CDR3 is TGTGCCAGCAGGAGGGATTTCGGGAACACTGAAGCTTTCTTT.

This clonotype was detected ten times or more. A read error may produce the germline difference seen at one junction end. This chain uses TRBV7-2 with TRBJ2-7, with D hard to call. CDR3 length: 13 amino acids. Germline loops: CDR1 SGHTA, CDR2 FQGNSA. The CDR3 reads CASNLAGYYEQYF. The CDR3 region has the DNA TGTGCCAGCAACTTAGCTGGGTACTACGAGCAGTACTTC.

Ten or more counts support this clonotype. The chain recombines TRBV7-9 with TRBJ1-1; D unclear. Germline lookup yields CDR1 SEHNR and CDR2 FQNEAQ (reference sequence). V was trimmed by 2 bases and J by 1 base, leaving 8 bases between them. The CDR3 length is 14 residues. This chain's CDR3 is CASSLNAPNTEAFF. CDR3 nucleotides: TGTGCCAGCAGCTTAAATGCTCCGAACACTGAAGCTTTCTTT.

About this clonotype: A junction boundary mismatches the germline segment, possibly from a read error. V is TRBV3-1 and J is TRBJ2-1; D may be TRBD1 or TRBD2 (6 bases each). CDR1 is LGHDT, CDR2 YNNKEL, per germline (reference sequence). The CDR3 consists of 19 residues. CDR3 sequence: CACSQGVPGAWVQYNEQFF. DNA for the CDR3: TGTGCCTGCAGCCAAGGGGTCCCGGGGGCCTGGGTCCAATACAATGAGCAGTTCTTC.

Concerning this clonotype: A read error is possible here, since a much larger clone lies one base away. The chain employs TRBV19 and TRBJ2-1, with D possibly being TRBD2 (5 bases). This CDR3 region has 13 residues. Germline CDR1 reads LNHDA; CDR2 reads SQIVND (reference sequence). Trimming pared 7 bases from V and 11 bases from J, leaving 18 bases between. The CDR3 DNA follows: TGTGCCAGTACCTTACTAGGTAGGAATAAGCAGTTCTTC. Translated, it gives CASTLLGRNKQFF.

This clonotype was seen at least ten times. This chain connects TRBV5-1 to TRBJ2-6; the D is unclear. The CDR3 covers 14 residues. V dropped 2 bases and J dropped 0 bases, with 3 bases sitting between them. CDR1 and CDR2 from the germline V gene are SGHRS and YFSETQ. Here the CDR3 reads CASSFVSGANVLTF. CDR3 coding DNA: TGCGCCAGCAGCTTCGTCTCTGGGGCCAACGTCCTGACTTTC.

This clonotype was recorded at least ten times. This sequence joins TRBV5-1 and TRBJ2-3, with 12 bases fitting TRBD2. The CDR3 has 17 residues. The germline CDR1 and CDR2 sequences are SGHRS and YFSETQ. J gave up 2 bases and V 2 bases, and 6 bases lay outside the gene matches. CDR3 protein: CASSFRLAGASTDTQYF. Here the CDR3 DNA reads TGCGCCAGCAGCTTCAGACTAGCGGGGGCCTCCACAGATACGCAGTATTTT.

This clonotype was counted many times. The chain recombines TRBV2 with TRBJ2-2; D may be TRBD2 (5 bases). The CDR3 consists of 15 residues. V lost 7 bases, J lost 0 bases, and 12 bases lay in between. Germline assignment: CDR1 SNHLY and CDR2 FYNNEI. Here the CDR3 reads CASMNLAANTGELFF. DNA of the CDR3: TGTGCCAGCATGAACCTAGCAGCGAACACCGGGGAGCTGTTTTTT. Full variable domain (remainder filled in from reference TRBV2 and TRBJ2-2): EPEVTQTPSHQVTQMGQEVILRCVPISNHLYFYWYRQILGQKVEFLVSFYNNEISEKSEIFDDQFSVERPDGSNFTLKIRSTKLEDSAMYFCASMNLAANTGELFFGEGSRLTVL.

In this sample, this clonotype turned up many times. The CDR3 sequence: CASSPEGTVSYEQYF. In nucleotides, the CDR3 is TGCGCCAGCAGCCCCGAGGGGACAGTGTCCTACGAGCAGTACTTC. This chain uses TRBV5-1 with TRBJ2-7; TRBD1 agrees at 7 bases. The CDR3 contains 15 residues. Per germline, CDR1 SGHRS and CDR2 YFSETQ. V shed 4 bases, J shed 1 base, and the junction held 8 bases outside the gene matches.

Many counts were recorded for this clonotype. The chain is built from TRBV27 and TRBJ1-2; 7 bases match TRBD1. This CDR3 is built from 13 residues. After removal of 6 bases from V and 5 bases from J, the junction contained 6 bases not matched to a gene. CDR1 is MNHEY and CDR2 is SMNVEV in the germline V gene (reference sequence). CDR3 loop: CASRRQGLYGYTF. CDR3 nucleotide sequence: TGTGCCAGCAGACGACAGGGCCTTTATGGCTACACCTTC.